The 20 T cell receptor beta chains reported below all come from one sample, sequenced in a study of vaccination and CD4 T cells after COVID-19. The antigens these receptors bind are not known. Treatment in this sample: approximately nine-day PBMC culture with coronavirus spike peptide pools or control peptides (ViraFEST assay). The Oncomine TCR Beta short-read assay sequenced DNA from cultured CD4+ T cells. TCRdb re-called the PCR reads with MiXCR, one entry per CDR3 protein. The data contain more than 9,500 distinct CDR3 sequences, roughly 56% of them singletons. The material sequenced was CD4+ T cells from blood, cultured in vitro. Receptors originate from a human donor who had recovered from COVID-19.

The chain combines TRBV20-1 with TRBJ2-1; D is unresolved. The ends were cut back, 0 bases at V and 1 base at J, with 7 bases in the middle. The CDR3 consists of 14 residues. Germline CDR1 reads DFQATT; CDR2 reads SNEGSKA (reference sequence). CDR3 DNA: TGCAGTGCTAGAGATCCCGGATCCTACAATGAGCAGTTCTTC. This codes for CSARDPGSYNEQFF.

The sample holds a few counts of this clonotype. The V call is TRBV20-1, the J call TRBJ2-5; D uncertain. V shed 4 bases and J shed 0 bases, with 9 bases lying between them. This CDR3 has 13 amino acids. Germline CDR1 DFQATT, CDR2 SNEGSKA (reference sequence). CDR3 region: CSANDDNQETQYF. Written as DNA, the CDR3 is TGCAGTGCTAACGACGACAACCAAGAGACCCAGTACTTC.

The chain carries TRBV12-3 or TRBV12-4 and TRBJ2-1; perhaps TRBD2 as D (6 bases). Between the trimmed V and J ends, which lost 5 bases and 11 bases, there was a span of 22 bases. There are 15 residues in the CDR3. Here the CDR3 reads CASSPQSRGRWKQFF. The CDR3 nucleotides are TGTGCCAGCAGTCCTCAATCGAGAGGGAGGTGGAAGCAGTTCTTC.

This chain joins TRBV24-1 and TRBJ2-5, with a possible D match to TRBD2 (7 bases). Trimming pared 5 bases from V and 4 bases from J, leaving 13 bases between. The CDR3 is 14 residues long. The V gene's germline CDR1 is KGHDR and CDR2 SFDVKD. CDR3 nucleotides: TGTGCCACCAGTGCCAGGGGACTATCAGAGACCCAGTACTTC. Translating gives CATSARGLSETQYF.

The chain is built from TRBV15 and TRBJ2-3; D is unresolved. The germline V gene has CDR1 LNHNV and CDR2 YYDKDF (reference sequence). The V gene lost 3 bases and the J gene lost 6 bases, with 10 bases spanning the gap. The CDR3 runs to 13 residues. The CDR3 region is CATSRNRRDTQYF. DNA of the CDR3: TGTGCCACCAGCAGGAATCGTAGGGATACGCAGTATTTT.

The chain combines TRBV7-2 with TRBJ2-5, with a weak D call TRBD1 (6 bases). Trimming took off 7 bases at V and 2 bases at J, with 14 bases between the two ends. The V gene's germline CDR1 is SGHTA and CDR2 FQGNSA. This CDR3 has 14 amino acids. The CDR3: CASTTRTAQETQYF. CDR3 nucleotides: TGTGCCAGCACCACGCGGACAGCTCAAGAGACCCAGTACTTC.

V gene TRBV28 combines with J gene TRBJ2-2; D uncertain. This CDR3 spans 13 amino acids. Trimming stripped 11 bases from V and 0 bases from J, with 10 bases between. The germline gives CDR1 MDHEN, CDR2 SYDVKM. The CDR3 sequence is CAYGRSNTGELFF. The CDR3 DNA follows: TGTGCCTACGGACGGTCGAACACCGGGGAGCTGTTTTTT.

The V gene is TRBV10-3, the J gene TRBJ2-2; D unclear. V lost 4 bases, J lost 5 bases, and 8 bases lay in between. The CDR3 has 13 residues. Germline V lookup: CDR1 ENHRY, CDR2 SYGVKD. The CDR3 loop reads CAISVKGTGELFF. For the CDR3, the DNA is TGTGCCATCAGTGTAAAGGGAACCGGGGAGCTGTTTTTT.

This chain links TRBV28 with TRBJ2-7, with 11 bases fitting TRBD1. Trimming removed 6 bases from V and 3 bases from J; junction bases left unmatched: 7. This CDR3 region has 15 residues. The germline CDR1 and CDR2 sequences are MDHEN and SYDVKM. The CDR3 protein is CASSEPGQGGYEQYF. CDR3 bases: TGTGCCAGCAGCGAACCGGGACAGGGGGGCTACGAGCAGTACTTC.

The rearrangement links TRBV27 to TRBJ2-5, with D unresolved. CDR3 length: 13 residues. V was clipped by 3 bases and J by 2 bases, with 7 bases between them. Germline-derived CDR1 and CDR2 are MNHEY and SMNVEV (reference sequence). CDR3 bases: TGTGCCAGCAGTTTGTCCAGGCAAGAGACCCAGTACTTC. Its translation is CASSLSRQETQYF.

CDR3 sequence reads: CASSPTNLGRENSPLHF. The CDR3 bases are TGTGCCAGCAGTCCAACCAACTTGGGACGGGAGAATTCACCCCTCCACTTT. The rearrangement joins TRBV28 to TRBJ1-6, with a tentative D call TRBD1 (5 bases). The length of the CDR3 is 17 residues. Germline V gives CDR1 MDHEN, CDR2 SYDVKM. Trimming removed 5 bases from V and 7 bases from J, with 21 bases in between.

The chain couples TRBV29-1 to TRBJ2-2; D gene ambiguous. Looked up from germline, CDR1 is SQVTM and CDR2 is ANQGSEA. V was cut by 7 bases and J by 2 bases, with 14 bases left in between. This CDR3 has 14 amino acids. This CDR3 is CSALLDVNTGELFF. The CDR3 nucleotides read TGCAGCGCTCTACTGGACGTAAACACCGGGGAGCTGTTTTTT.

The genes are TRBV28 and TRBJ2-5; 8 nucleotides align to TRBD2. The CDR3 length is 17 residues. Germline lookup yields CDR1 MDHEN and CDR2 SYDVKM. V lost 6 bases to trimming and J lost 2 bases; unmatched junction nucleotides: 14. The CDR3 region is CASRPGGARGVQETQYF. The CDR3 nucleotides are TGTGCCAGCAGGCCGGGGGGGGCGCGGGGCGTACAAGAGACCCAGTACTTC.

The chain carries TRBV6-1 and TRBJ2-2; TRBD2 aligns across 13 bases. Germline CDR1 is MNHNS and CDR2 is SASEGT. The CDR3 covers 20 residues. Trimming took 9 bases from V and 6 from J; bases not matched to a gene: 22. The CDR3 loop reads CASRPGQLRTSGRAAGELFF. The CDR3 nucleotides are TGTGCCAGTCGCCCAGGACAACTGCGAACTAGCGGGAGGGCGGCCGGGGAGCTGTTTTTT.

This clonotype is large by share. This sequence joins TRBV10-3 and TRBJ2-3, with 8 bases matching TRBD2. After removal of 4 bases from V and 1 base from J, the junction contained 4 bases not matched to a gene. Germline V CDR1 and CDR2: ENHRY, SYGVKD. The CDR3 covers 15 residues. The chain's CDR3 is CAISVGREGTDTQYF. CDR3 DNA sequence: TGTGCCATCAGTGTGGGGCGGGAGGGCACAGATACGCAGTATTTT.

This chain connects TRBV20-1 to TRBJ1-5; a weak D match, TRBD1 (5 bases). This CDR3 is built from 17 residues. The V end was cut by 4 bases, the J end by 0 bases, with 19 bases between. Germline CDR1 DFQATT, CDR2 SNEGSKA (reference sequence). CDR3: CSAIVAGTPYSNQPQHF. DNA of the CDR3: TGCAGTGCTATCGTGGCGGGGACTCCGTATAGCAATCAGCCCCAGCATTTT.

This chain uses TRBV29-1 with TRBJ1-2; 7 bases align to TRBD1. Germline CDR1 and CDR2: SQVTM and ANQGSEA. J lost 0 bases, V lost 5 bases, and 6 bases had no gene match. CDR3 size: 14 residues. In DNA form, the CDR3 reads TGCAGCGTTTCAAGACAGGGTGCTAACTATGGCTACACCTTC. Protein sequence: CSVSRQGANYGYTF.

This clonotype is labeled as medium-sized. The J gene is TRBJ2-7, the V gene TRBV30; D call uncertain. The length of the CDR3 is 13 residues. Germline V lookup: CDR1 GTSNPN, CDR2 SVGIG (reference sequence). Trimming pared 2 bases from V and 1 base from J, leaving 9 bases between. The CDR3 reads CAWSMGGSYEQYF. CDR3 sequence (DNA): TGTGCCTGGAGTATGGGTGGGTCCTACGAGCAGTACTTC.

This clonotype was recorded a few times. This chain links TRBV15 with TRBJ1-5, with 7 bases aligning to TRBD1. Trimming at V came to 4 bases and at J to 0 bases, leaving 9 bases not matched to a gene. CDR3 size: 17 residues. Germline CDR1 is LNHNV and CDR2 is YYDKDF (reference sequence). The CDR3 DNA is TGTGCCACCAGCACCCGGACAGGCTTGGGTAGCAATCAGCCCCAGCATTTT. This encodes CATSTRTGLGSNQPQHF. Looking up the rest from reference TRBV15 and TRBJ1-5 gives the full variable domain: DAMVIQNPRYQVTQFGKPVTLSCSQTLNHNVMYWYQQKSSQAPKLLFHYYDKDFNNEADTPDNFQSRRPNTSFCFLDIRSPGLGDTAMYLCATSTRTGLGSNQPQHFGDGTRLSIL.

The CDR3 DNA sequence: TGTGCCAGCAGTTCTAGAGGCACTGAAGCTTTCTTT. Its translation is CASSSRGTEAFF. The V and J genes are TRBV28 and TRBJ1-1; no definite D call. The CDR3 is 12 residues long. V lost 4 bases, J lost 4 bases, and 7 bases lay in between. Per the germline V gene, CDR1 is MDHEN and CDR2 is SYDVKM.